One sample yielded the 31 T cell receptor beta chains listed below, sequenced in a study of PD-1 blockade in classical Hodgkin lymphoma. Using immunoSEQ multiplex PCR, the repertoire was profiled, and TCRdb retains in-frame clones only, with some absent. The sample lists 15,000 to 20,000 clones, approximately 84% seen once, with over 6.5% in the top ten. Time point specified: newly diagnosed, previously untreated cHL patient sample. Sequenced material: peripheral blood mononuclear cells (PBMCs). These receptors all come from a human donor with classical Hodgkin lymphoma.

The V call is TRBV11-1, the J call TRBJ2-3; D is perhaps TRBD1 (5 bases). The CDR3 has 16 residues. Trimming pared 2 bases from V and 3 bases from J, leaving 15 bases between. Germline V gene lookup returns CDR1 SGHAT and CDR2 FQDESV (reference sequence). The CDR3 loop is CASSLLGAVGTDTQYF. The DNA for the CDR3 is TGTGCCAGCAGCTTATTAGGGGCCGTGGGTACAGATACGCAGTATTTT.

This chain connects TRBV29-1 to TRBJ2-7; no reliable D call. The germline V gene has CDR1 SQVTM and CDR2 ANQGSEA. CDR3 length equals 15 residues. V was clipped by 4 bases and J by 3 bases, with 19 bases between them. As DNA, the CDR3 is TGCAGCGTTGCGAACTCTCCTTCGACGGGCTACGAGCAGTACTTC. It specifies CSVANSPSTGYEQYF.

This clone was seen only a few times. The chain has TRBV6-4 and TRBJ2-3; D is tentatively TRBD1 or TRBD2 (5 bases each). The V and J ends lost 2 bases and 2 bases respectively, with 11 bases between them. This CDR3 has 15 amino acids. The germline V gene encodes CDR1 MRHNA and CDR2 SNTAGT. The CDR3 DNA reads TGTGCCAGCAGTGACGGGACCGGGGACACAGATACGCAGTATTTT. Its translation: CASSDGTGDTDTQYF.

The chain is built from TRBV15 and TRBJ2-3; no firm D call. Germline loops: CDR1 LNHNV, CDR2 YYDKDF (reference sequence). V gave up 5 bases and J gave up 2 bases, with 8 bases separating them. This CDR3 has 13 residues. The CDR3 loop is CATSWRFTDTQYF. The DNA of the CDR3 is TGTGCCACCAGCTGGAGATTCACAGATACGCAGTATTTT. The whole variable domain, filled in from reference TRBV15 and TRBJ2-3, reads DAMVIQNPRYQVTQFGKPVTLSCSQTLNHNVMYWYQQKSSQAPKLLFHYYDKDFNNEADTPDNFQSRRPNTSFCFLDIRSPGLGDTAMYLCATSWRFTDTQYFGPGTRLTVL.

The chain combines TRBV6-4 with TRBJ2-5, with no clear D. The closer fit of TRBJ2-7 to the DNA end suggests the J call may be wrong. The CDR3 is made up of 9 amino acids. Germline assignment: CDR1 MRHNA and CDR2 SNTAGT. The CDR3 DNA reads as TGTGCCAGCTCCTACGAGCAGTACTTC. Protein: CASSYEQYF.

This rearrangement joins TRBV13 to TRBJ2-2; D is ambiguous. This CDR3 is built from 13 residues. Germline V gene lookup returns CDR1 PRHDT and CDR2 FYEKMQ (reference sequence). Trimming shortened V by 6 bases and J by 6 bases, and 11 bases separated the two germline ends. CDR3 in amino acids: CASSLTRAGELFF. The CDR3 coding sequence is TGTGCCAGCAGTCTTACAAGGGCCGGGGAGCTGTTTTTT.

This chain links TRBV11-3 with TRBJ1-1, with 9 positions matching TRBD1. The CDR3 totals 14 residues. Germline assignment: CDR1 SGHNT and CDR2 YENEEA. J gave up 5 bases and V 5 bases, and 6 bases lay outside the gene matches. The CDR3 DNA is TGTGCCAGCAGCGCGACAGGGGGAGAGACTGAAGCTTTCTTT. It specifies CASSATGGETEAFF.

This clone was observed a single time. V gene TRBV6-5 combines with J gene TRBJ1-1; D is uncertain. The CDR3 contains 13 residues. Trimming pared 7 bases from V and 4 bases from J, leaving 13 bases between. CDR1 and CDR2 from the germline V gene are MNHEY and SVGAGI. The CDR3 here is CASTRHSGTEAFF. CDR3 in DNA: TGTGCCAGCACCCGACATAGTGGCACTGAAGCTTTCTTT.

This clone has a single count. The chain employs TRBV2 and TRBJ2-7; D not certain. Germline V CDR1 and CDR2: SNHLY, FYNNEI. The CDR3 length is 13 residues. Trimming stripped 3 bases from V and 4 bases from J, with 10 bases between. Here the CDR3 reads CASSESWDYEQYF. CDR3 DNA: TGTGCCAGCAGTGAGTCGTGGGATTACGAGCAGTACTTC.

This rearrangement joins TRBV5-1 to TRBJ2-2; the D call may be TRBD1 or TRBD2 (5 bases each). Germline CDR1 SGHRS, CDR2 YFSETQ. Trimming cost V 3 bases and J 1 base, with 10 bases left between them. The CDR3 runs 15 residues. DNA of the CDR3: TGCGCCAGCAGCTCCGGGGCAGGGAACACCGGGGAGCTGTTTTTT. Residues: CASSSGAGNTGELFF.

The gene calls are TRBV6-1 and TRBJ2-2; D unclear. Germline values: CDR1 MNHNS, CDR2 SASEGT. This CDR3 region has 15 residues. Trimming shortened V by 1 base and J by 6 bases, and 12 bases separated the two germline ends. The CDR3 protein is CASSEGGWGSGELFF. CDR3 nucleotides: TGTGCCAGCAGTGAAGGGGGTTGGGGATCCGGGGAGCTGTTTTTT.

This chain links TRBV11-2 with TRBJ1-2; D perhaps matches TRBD1 (5 bases). Germline lookup yields CDR1 SGHAT and CDR2 FQNNGV. CDR3 length equals 12 residues. With 3 bases removed from V and 8 bases from J, the gap between germline ends came to 10 bases. This chain's CDR3 is CASSFARGGYTF. DNA for the CDR3: TGTGCCAGCAGCTTTGCTAGGGGAGGCTACACCTTC.

The chain recombines TRBV6-4 with TRBJ1-2, with 8 bases identical to TRBD1. Trimming at V came to 0 bases and at J to 6 bases, leaving 0 bases not matched to a gene. CDR1 and CDR2 (germline): MRHNA, SNTAGT. The CDR3 is made up of 13 amino acids. As DNA, the CDR3 is TGTGCCAGCAGTGACTCGACAGGGGATGGCTACACCTTC. Residues: CASSDSTGDGYTF.

The CDR3 is CASSSKGQGRNYGYTF. In nucleotides, the CDR3 is TGTGCCAGCAGTTCAAAAGGACAGGGGAGGAATTATGGCTACACCTTC. The rearrangement links TRBV27 to TRBJ1-2, with 9 bases that match TRBD1. With 4 bases clipped from V and 5 bases from J, the junction kept 11 bases outside the gene matches. The CDR3 contains 16 residues. Germline assignment: CDR1 MNHEY and CDR2 SMNVEV (reference sequence).

The chain recombines TRBV5-4 with TRBJ1-2; D unclear. The CDR3 length is 13 residues. V dropped 3 bases and J dropped 3 bases, with 9 bases sitting between them. The germline gives CDR1 SGHNT, CDR2 YYREEE (reference sequence). CDR3 loop: CASSSSRDYGYTF. CDR3 sequence (DNA): TGTGCCAGCAGCTCATCTCGGGACTATGGCTACACCTTC.

The gene calls are TRBV28 and TRBJ2-5; no clear D gene. Trimming pared 6 bases from V and 5 bases from J, leaving 16 bases between. The CDR3 is 14 amino acids. CDR1 and CDR2 (germline): MDHEN, SYDVKM. CDR3 residues: CASSPFGVQETQYF. DNA for the CDR3: TGTGCCAGCAGCCCTTTTGGAGTCCAGGAGACCCAGTACTTC.

This CDR3 is CASQGGVPDTQYF. The CDR3, as DNA: TGTGCCAGCCAGGGGGGGGTTCCAGATACGCAGTATTTT. The chain joins TRBV7-2 to TRBJ2-3; either TRBD1 or TRBD2 may supply D (7 bases each). Looked up from germline, CDR1 is SGHTA and CDR2 is FQGNSA. This CDR3 comprises 13 residues. V shed 8 bases and J shed 4 bases, with 13 bases lying between them.

The chain joins TRBV5-4 to TRBJ2-3; TRBD2 is a possible D gene (6 bases). The V gene's germline CDR1 is SGHNT and CDR2 YYREEE (reference sequence). Trimming took 4 bases from V and 3 from J, leaving 15 bases between them. This CDR3 region has 15 residues. The DNA of the CDR3 is TGTGCCAGCAGCCTCCGGACGAGCGGGACAGATACGCAGTATTTT. This codes for CASSLRTSGTDTQYF.

The gene calls are TRBV23-1 and TRBJ2-5; D may match TRBD1 or TRBD2 (6 bases each). TRBV23-1 is noted as an ORF with a role that remains uncertain. The CDR3 contains 12 residues. Trimming shortened V by 10 bases and J by 3 bases, and 12 bases separated the two germline ends. The CDR3 loop reads CAKGGGKETQYF. CDR3 bases: TGCGCCAAGGGGGGCGGGAAAGAGACCCAGTACTTC.

The CDR3 is CASSLGWINYEQYF. CDR3 in DNA: TGTGCCAGCAGCTTAGGTTGGATCAACTACGAGCAGTACTTC. This chain uses TRBV7-2 with TRBJ2-7; D remains ambiguous. Germline assignment: CDR1 SGHTA and CDR2 FQGNSA. The V end lost 1 base, the J end lost 3 bases, and 10 bases lay between the germline ends. This CDR3 contains 14 residues.

The chain has TRBV9 and TRBJ1-2; no reliable D call. The V gene's germline CDR1 is SGDLS and CDR2 YYNGEE. This CDR3 spans 11 amino acids. V was cut by 1 base and J by 8 bases, with 6 bases left in between. Here the CDR3 reads CASSVNYGYTF. The DNA for the CDR3 is TGTGCCAGCAGCGTAAATTACGGCTACACCTTC.

The gene calls are TRBV15 and TRBJ2-1; TRBD2 agrees at 7 bases. With V trimmed by 6 bases and J by 1 base, 3 bases remained unmatched. The CDR3 has 14 amino acids. Germline V gene lookup returns CDR1 LNHNV and CDR2 YYDKDF (reference sequence). The CDR3 region has the DNA TGTGCCACCAGGGGCGGGAGTTCCTACAATGAGCAGTTCTTC. This gives the protein CATRGGSSYNEQFF.

The rearrangement uses TRBV19 and TRBJ2-2; TRBD2 matches at 7 bases. J was trimmed by 7 bases and V by 1 base; bases with no gene match: 6. This CDR3 has 15 amino acids. Germline loops: CDR1 LNHDA, CDR2 SQIVND (reference sequence). CDR3 sequence reads: CASSIVRLAVGELFF. The DNA for the CDR3 is TGTGCCAGTAGTATAGTACGACTAGCCGTCGGGGAGCTGTTTTTT.

This clone occurred a few times. The chain has TRBV5-6 and TRBJ1-1; 7 nucleotides line up with TRBD1. Germline loops: CDR1 SGHDT, CDR2 YYEEEE. V gave up 1 base and J gave up 4 bases; unmatched junction bases: 10. The CDR3 is made up of 16 amino acids. CDR3 amino acids: CASSLYWDRRGTEAFF. Written as DNA, the CDR3 is TGTGCCAGCAGCTTGTATTGGGACAGAAGGGGCACTGAAGCTTTCTTT.

This rearrangement joins TRBV19 to TRBJ1-1, with D perhaps TRBD1 (6 bases). CDR3 size: 13 residues. Germline-derived CDR1 and CDR2 are LNHDA and SQIVND (reference sequence). Trimming pared 7 bases from V and 1 base from J, leaving 10 bases between. The CDR3 reads CASTLRGNTEAFF. CDR3 nucleotide sequence: TGTGCCAGTACTCTCAGGGGGAACACTGAAGCTTTCTTT. The full variable domain, rest sourced from reference TRBV19 and TRBJ1-1, is DGGITQSPKYLFRKEGQNVTLSCEQNLNHDAMYWYRQDPGQGLRLIYYSQIVNDFQKGDIAEGYSVSREKKESFPLTVTSAQKNPTAFYLCASTLRGNTEAFFGQGTRLTVV.

The V gene is TRBV9, the J gene TRBJ2-3; D call uncertain. Germline lookup yields CDR1 SGDLS and CDR2 YYNGEE. Trimming shortened V by 0 bases and J by 1 base, and 6 bases separated the two germline ends. This CDR3 comprises 14 residues. The CDR3: CASSVAMGTDTQYF. DNA for the CDR3: TGTGCCAGCAGCGTAGCGATGGGCACAGATACGCAGTATTTT.

This chain uses TRBV15 with TRBJ2-2, with D uncertain. Trimming took off 4 bases at V and 6 bases at J, with 9 bases between the two ends. The CDR3 totals 13 residues. In germline, CDR1 is LNHNV, CDR2 YYDKDF (reference sequence). CDR3 residues: CATSMSIPGELFF. CDR3 DNA sequence: TGTGCCACCAGCATGAGTATCCCCGGGGAGCTGTTTTTT.

This chain links TRBV27 with TRBJ2-1; TRBD2 aligns across 12 bases. The CDR3 has 15 amino acids. The ends lost 3 bases at V and 9 bases at J; junction bases unmatched: 6. CDR1 is MNHEY, CDR2 SMNVEV, per germline (reference sequence). The CDR3 loop is CASSLTSGSAAEQFF. CDR3 DNA sequence: TGTGCCAGCAGTTTGACTAGCGGGAGTGCGGCTGAGCAGTTCTTC.

The chain couples TRBV9 to TRBJ1-1; TRBD1 matches at 7 bases. The V segment lost 0 bases and the J segment 0 bases; nucleotides outside the gene matches: 8. This CDR3 has 17 residues. Looked up from germline, CDR1 is SGDLS and CDR2 is YYNGEE. The CDR3 is CASSVDPPGGMNTEAFF. The DNA for the CDR3 is TGTGCCAGCAGCGTAGACCCGCCAGGGGGGATGAACACTGAAGCTTTCTTT.

This chain joins TRBV28 and TRBJ2-4, with 9 bases lining up with TRBD1. Germline CDR1 MDHEN, CDR2 SYDVKM. The J segment lost 5 bases and the V segment lost 5 bases, leaving 10 bases of the junction unmatched. This CDR3 comprises 16 residues. CDR3 region: CASSTNTGGGQNIQYF. Written as DNA, the CDR3 is TGTGCCAGCAGTACCAATACAGGGGGCGGTCAAAACATTCAGTACTTC.

V gene TRBV9 combines with J gene TRBJ2-1; TRBD1 or TRBD2 may be the D gene (5 bases each). This CDR3 has 14 amino acids. V was cut by 0 bases and J by 10 bases, with 14 bases left in between. Germline CDR1 and CDR2: SGDLS and YYNGEE. The CDR3 DNA sequence: TGTGCCAGCAGCGTAGGTGCCGGGACCGAGGAGCAGTTCTTC. Its translation: CASSVGAGTEEQFF. Based on the CDR3 plus reference TRBV9 and TRBJ2-1, the full variable domain is DSGVTQTPKHLITATGQRVTLRCSPRSGDLSVYWYQQSLDQGLQFLIQYYNGEERAKGNILERFSAQQFPDLHSELNLSSLELGDSALYFCASSVGAGTEEQFFGPGTRLTVL.